This TCR beta chain was sequenced during a study of blood T cells in healthy people across ages. This clonotype has only a few counts. Through a sample-barcoded 5' primer and a J-beta primer mix, a second PCR was run for about 7 to 12 cycles. TCRdb passed the 5' RACE reads through MiXCR, listing each CDR3 protein once. Found here are under 700,000 distinct CDR3 sequences, approximately 25% of them singletons; the top ten hold roughly 9.4%. These data were also filed under a second study, of T cells of mothers and their children.

The receptor was derived from a boy younger than 18 in good health. What was sequenced was blood.

CDR3 nucleotides: TGCAGCGTTGCGGACAGGGGGCTTTACGAGCAGTACTTC. Encoded protein: CSVADRGLYEQYF. This chain uses TRBV29-1 with TRBJ2-7; 11 bases fit TRBD1. Trimming at V came to 4 bases and at J to 4 bases, leaving 3 bases not matched to a gene. In germline, CDR1 is SQVTM, CDR2 ANQGSEA. The CDR3 runs to 13 residues.